This T cell receptor beta chain was documented in a study of shared clonotypes between healthy human individuals. The repertoire was sequenced with immunoSEQ multiplex PCR; TCRdb's copy has only in-frame clones and lacks some. The sample carries some 580,000 clones, almost 97% recorded once. CDR3 length: 13 residues. The ends were cut back, 5 bases at V and 0 bases at J, with 7 bases in the middle. From germline, CDR1 is LNHDA and CDR2 SQIVND (reference sequence). The sequencing input was naive CD4+ T cells sorted from blood. This sample's subset: CD45RA+ positively selected. The receptor's source is a woman in her twenties or thirties in good health. V is TRBV19 and J is TRBJ1-1, with D hard to call. CDR3 loop: CASSSRLNTEAFF. The CDR3 nucleotides read TGTGCCAGTAGTTCGCGACTGAACACTGAAGCTTTCTTT.